These 13 T cell receptor beta chains were sequenced from one sample in a study of response to subunit inactivated influenza vaccine. Via MiXCR, TCRdb re-called the RT-PCR reads, giving one row per CDR3 protein. Of about 830,000 distinct CDR3 sequences listed, 18% are singletons. Specimen: PBMCs from blood, collected less than 6 days after vaccination. All receptors come from a man aged 45 to 65 who received an inactivated influenza vaccine.

In nucleotides, the CDR3 is TGCAGTGCTAGACCCCCATACTCCTACAATGAGCAGTTCTTC. It translates to CSARPPYSYNEQFF. The genes are TRBV20-1 and TRBJ2-1; no clear D gene. Trimming left V 2 bases short and J 0 bases short, with 8 bases between. Germline CDR1 is DFQATT and CDR2 is SNEGSKA (reference sequence). The CDR3 extends over 14 amino acids.

In this sample, this clonotype turned up many times. This chain joins TRBV5-5 and TRBJ2-2; D is ambiguous. The CDR3 loop spans 16 amino acids. The V end was cut by 4 bases, the J end by 0 bases, with 13 bases between. Germline assignment: CDR1 SGHKS and CDR2 YYEKEE (reference sequence). The CDR3: CASSQWQTANTGELFF. The CDR3 nucleotides are TGTGCCAGCAGCCAATGGCAAACCGCGAACACCGGGGAGCTGTTTTTT.

The chain links TRBV4-3 to TRBJ2-3; 10 positions match TRBD1. Germline V lookup: CDR1 LGHNA, CDR2 YSLEER. The CDR3 extends over 19 amino acids. The J segment lost 2 bases and the V segment lost 2 bases, leaving 13 bases of the junction unmatched. Here the CDR3 reads CASSQNSDRGFSSTDTQYF. DNA of the CDR3: TGCGCCAGCAGCCAAAATTCGGACAGGGGGTTTTCTTCCACAGATACGCAGTATTTT.

This clonotype showed up many times. The genes are TRBV12-3 or TRBV12-4 and TRBJ2-7; D is ambiguous. The CDR3 runs 13 residues. Between the trimmed V and J ends, which lost 5 bases and 7 bases, there was a span of 15 bases. CDR3: CASSARAQDEQYF. In nucleotides, the CDR3 is TGTGCCAGCAGTGCCCGGGCTCAAGATGAGCAGTACTTC.

This chain joins TRBV12-3 or TRBV12-4 and TRBJ2-1; 10 nucleotides agree with TRBD1. The CDR3 has 14 amino acids. Germline trimming cut 6 bases from V and 7 bases from J; bases unmatched to any gene: 6. For the CDR3, the DNA is TGTGCCAGCAGCGCGGACAGGGGGTGGAATGAGCAGTTCTTC. Its translation: CASSADRGWNEQFF.

This clonotype was seen more than once but under ten times. This rearrangement joins TRBV11-2 to TRBJ1-2; no clear D gene. The V and J ends lost 0 bases and 8 bases respectively, with 10 bases between them. The CDR3 has 13 residues. The V gene's germline CDR1 is SGHAT and CDR2 FQNNGV. The CDR3 sequence is CASSLDGAGGYTF. The CDR3 region has the DNA TGTGCCAGCAGCTTAGACGGAGCCGGAGGCTACACCTTC.

The chain joins TRBV4-3 to TRBJ1-4; possibly TRBD1 for D (6 bases). V lost 2 bases and J lost 8, with 15 bases in between. This CDR3 spans 15 amino acids. Germline CDR1 is LGHNA and CDR2 is YSLEER. CDR3 loop: CASSQSHREGEKLFF. The CDR3, as DNA: TGCGCCAGCAGCCAAAGCCACAGGGAGGGGGAAAAACTGTTTTTT.

The chain is built from TRBV29-1 and TRBJ1-2; a possible D gene is TRBD1 (6 bases). This CDR3 has 11 residues. V was clipped by 6 bases and J by 5 bases, with 10 bases between them. Germline V lookup: CDR1 SQVTM, CDR2 ANQGSEA. CDR3 protein: CSVDGQYGYTF. The DNA of the CDR3 is TGCAGCGTCGATGGACAGTATGGCTACACCTTC.

This clonotype was found a few times. The genes are TRBV29-1 and TRBJ2-5, with a weak D call TRBD1 (6 bases). Trimming removed 1 base at V and 5 bases at J, with 17 bases between. Germline values: CDR1 SQVTM, CDR2 ANQGSEA. CDR3 size: 15 residues. CDR3 protein: CSVEVGQGFGETQYF. The CDR3 coding sequence is TGCAGCGTTGAAGTCGGGCAGGGGTTTGGGGAGACCCAGTACTTC.

The chain employs TRBV21-1 and TRBJ2-7; the table's D call, TRBD1, has no DNA check behind it. TRBV21-1 is classified as a pseudogene. The CDR3 runs to 17 residues. This CDR3 reads CASSTLTLQGTIYEQYF. Written as DNA, the CDR3 is TGTGCCAGCAGCACACTCACCCTACAGGGTACGATCTACGAGCAGTACTTC.

In its sample, this clonotype was seen a few times. This chain uses TRBV4-1 with TRBJ2-3, with 8 bases fitting TRBD1. Unmatched junction bases numbered 10, after V lost 2 bases and J lost 6 bases. Germline CDR1 reads MGHRA; CDR2 reads YSYEKL. The CDR3 totals 16 residues. CDR3 region: CASSQNFRTGWDTQYF. The CDR3 nucleotides are TGCGCCAGCAGCCAAAATTTTAGGACAGGGTGGGATACGCAGTATTTT.

The rearrangement links TRBV10-3 to TRBJ2-5, with a tentative D call TRBD1 (5 bases). The germline gives CDR1 ENHRY, CDR2 SYGVKD. CDR3 size: 13 residues. Trimming shortened V by 4 bases and J by 5 bases, and 11 bases separated the two germline ends. In nucleotides, the CDR3 is TGTGCCATCAGTGTGGTGGGGCCGGAGACCCAGTACTTC. Protein product: CAISVVGPETQYF.

This clonotype has at least ten counts. The chain employs TRBV20-1 and TRBJ2-7; unclear D gene. V lost 6 bases and J 4 bases, leaving 7 bases between the germline ends. In germline, CDR1 is DFQATT, CDR2 SNEGSKA (reference sequence). The CDR3 runs to 10 residues. CDR3 sequence reads: CSAYDYEQYF. CDR3 nucleotides: TGCAGTGCCTACGATTACGAGCAGTACTTC.